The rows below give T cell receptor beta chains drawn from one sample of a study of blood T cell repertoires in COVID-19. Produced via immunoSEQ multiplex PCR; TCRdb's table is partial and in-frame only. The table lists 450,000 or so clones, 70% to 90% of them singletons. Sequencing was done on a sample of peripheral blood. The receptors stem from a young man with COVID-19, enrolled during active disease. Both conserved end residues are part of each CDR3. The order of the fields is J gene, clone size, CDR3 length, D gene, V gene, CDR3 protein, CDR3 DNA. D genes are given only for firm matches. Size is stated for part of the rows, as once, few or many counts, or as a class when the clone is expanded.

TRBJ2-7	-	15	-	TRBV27	CASSPKPGPSYEQYF	TGTGCCAGCAGTCCCAAGCCAGGGCCGTCCTACGAGCAGTACTTC
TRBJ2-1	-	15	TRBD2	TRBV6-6	CASRSTSGRIDEQFF	TGTGCCAGCAGATCCACTAGCGGGAGAATCGATGAGCAGTTCTTC
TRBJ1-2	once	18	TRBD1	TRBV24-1	CATSSGTGAFLQNYGYTF	TGTGCCACCAGTAGTGGGACAGGGGCCTTCCTCCAAAACTATGGCTACACCTTC
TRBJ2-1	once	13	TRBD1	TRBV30	CAWSAGTGDEQFF	TGTGCCTGGAGTGCCGGGACAGGGGATGAGCAGTTCTTC
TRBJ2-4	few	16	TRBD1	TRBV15	CATSGETGVAKNIQYF	TGTGCCACCAGCGGAGAGACAGGGGTAGCCAAAAACATTCAGTACTTC
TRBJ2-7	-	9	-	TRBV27	CASGRETYF	TGTGCCAGCGGTCGGGAGACGTACTTC
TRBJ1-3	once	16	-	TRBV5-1	CASSVVGLNSGNTIYF	TGCGCCAGCAGCGTAGTGGGACTGAACTCTGGAAACACCATATATTTT
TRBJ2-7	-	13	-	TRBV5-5	CASSFYGSHEQYF	TGTGCCAGCAGCTTTTACGGGAGTCACGAGCAGTACTTC
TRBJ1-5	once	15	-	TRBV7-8	CASSNRVLHNQPQHF	TGTGCCAGCAGTAACCGGGTCCTACACAATCAGCCCCAGCATTTT
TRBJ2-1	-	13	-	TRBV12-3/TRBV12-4	CASSFPGFPEQFF	TGTGCCAGCAGTTTTCCCGGGTTCCCTGAGCAGTTCTTC
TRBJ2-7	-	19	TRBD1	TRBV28	CASSSPSRYTPGGIHEQYF	TGTGCCAGCAGTTCTCCCTCCAGATACACTCCAGGGGGTATCCACGAGCAGTACTTC
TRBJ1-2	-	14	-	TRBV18	CASSLTKGNYGYTF	TGTGCCAGCTCACTTACGAAGGGGAACTATGGCTACACCTTC
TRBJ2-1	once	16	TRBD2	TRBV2	CASSAGLAVFYNEQFF	TGTGCCAGCAGCGCTGGACTAGCGGTTTTCTACAATGAGCAGTTCTTC
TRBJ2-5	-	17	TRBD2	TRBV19	CASSMSGTSGNKETQYF	TGTGCCAGTAGTATGAGCGGGACTAGCGGGAACAAAGAGACCCAGTACTTC
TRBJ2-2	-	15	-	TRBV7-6	CASSASQGNTGELFF	TGTGCCAGCAGCGCATCGCAGGGGAACACCGGGGAGCTGTTTTTT
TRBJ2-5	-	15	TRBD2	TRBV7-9	CASSWGLALQETQYF	TGTGCCAGCAGCTGGGGACTAGCGCTCCAAGAGACCCAGTACTTC